This TCR beta chain came from a study of beta chain features in type 1 diabetes. General study points: Patients with Type 1 diabetes showed moderately but significantly shorter TCRB CDR3s in all four CD4+ subsets.

Losses at the gene ends were 9 bases for V and 2 bases for J; bases not matched to a gene: 3. CDR3 length: 12 amino acids. Germline-derived CDR1 and CDR2 are MNHEY and SVGAGI. Note on this clone: As yet, its antigen is unknown.

As every portion of the isolated RNA was reverse transcribed, the sequencing read expressed TCRB transcripts. TCRdb's table, derived via immunoSEQ multiplex PCR, lists solely in-frame clones and lacks some. The sample includes 95,000 to 150,000 clones, roughly 15% of them seen just once. This clonotype was sampled from a man aged 25-40 years with type 1 diabetes. Sequenced sample: central memory CD4+ T cells from blood. The genes are TRBV6-5 and TRBJ1-2; 7 bases fit TRBD1. The CDR3 coding sequence is TGTGCCAGTCAACAGGGGAACTATGGCTACACCTTC. This gives the protein CASQQGNYGYTF.